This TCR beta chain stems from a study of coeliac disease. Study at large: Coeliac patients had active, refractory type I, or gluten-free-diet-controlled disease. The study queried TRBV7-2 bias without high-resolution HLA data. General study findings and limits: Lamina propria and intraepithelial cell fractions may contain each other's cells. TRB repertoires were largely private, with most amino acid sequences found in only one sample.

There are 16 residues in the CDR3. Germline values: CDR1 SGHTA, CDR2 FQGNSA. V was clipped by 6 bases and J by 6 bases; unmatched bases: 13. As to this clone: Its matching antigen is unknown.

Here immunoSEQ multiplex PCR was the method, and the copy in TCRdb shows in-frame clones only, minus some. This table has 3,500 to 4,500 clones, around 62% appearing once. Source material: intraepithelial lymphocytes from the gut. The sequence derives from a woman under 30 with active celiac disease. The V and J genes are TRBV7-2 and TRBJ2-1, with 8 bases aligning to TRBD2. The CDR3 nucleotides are TGTGCCAGCAGTTCCCAGCCGCTAGCGGGCCGCAATGAGCAGTTCTTC. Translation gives CASSSQPLAGRNEQFF.